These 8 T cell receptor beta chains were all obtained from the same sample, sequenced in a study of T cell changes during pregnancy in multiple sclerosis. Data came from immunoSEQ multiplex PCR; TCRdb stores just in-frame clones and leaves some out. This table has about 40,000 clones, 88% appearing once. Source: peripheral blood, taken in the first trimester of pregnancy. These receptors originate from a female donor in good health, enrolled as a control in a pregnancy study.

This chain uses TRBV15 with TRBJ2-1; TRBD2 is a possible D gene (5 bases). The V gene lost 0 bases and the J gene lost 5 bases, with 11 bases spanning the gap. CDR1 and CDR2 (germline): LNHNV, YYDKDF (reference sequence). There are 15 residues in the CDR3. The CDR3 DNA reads TGTGCCACCAGCAGAGAACGGACTGGCCACAATGAGCAGTTCTTC. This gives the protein CATSRERTGHNEQFF. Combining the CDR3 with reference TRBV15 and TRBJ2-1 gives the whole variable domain DAMVIQNPRYQVTQFGKPVTLSCSQTLNHNVMYWYQQKSSQAPKLLFHYYDKDFNNEADTPDNFQSRRPNTSFCFLDIRSPGLGDTAMYLCATSRERTGHNEQFFGPGTRLTVL.

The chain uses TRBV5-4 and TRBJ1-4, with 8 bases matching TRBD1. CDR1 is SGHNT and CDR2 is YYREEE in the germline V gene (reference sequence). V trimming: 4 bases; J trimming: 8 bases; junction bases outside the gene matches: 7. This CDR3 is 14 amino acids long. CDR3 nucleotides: TGTGCCAGCAGCCTCGGACAGGGTAGAGAAAAACTGTTTTTT. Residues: CASSLGQGREKLFF.

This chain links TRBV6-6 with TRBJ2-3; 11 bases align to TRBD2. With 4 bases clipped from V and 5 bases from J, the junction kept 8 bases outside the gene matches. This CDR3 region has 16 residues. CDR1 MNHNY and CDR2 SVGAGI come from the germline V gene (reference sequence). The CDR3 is CASSSIAGGPGDTQYF. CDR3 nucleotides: TGTGCCAGCAGTTCCATAGCGGGAGGGCCCGGAGATACGCAGTATTTT.

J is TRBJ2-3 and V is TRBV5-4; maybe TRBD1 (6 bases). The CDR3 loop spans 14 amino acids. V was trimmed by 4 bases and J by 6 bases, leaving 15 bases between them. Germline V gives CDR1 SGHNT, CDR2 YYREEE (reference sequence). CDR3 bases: TGTGCCAGCAGCCTGGGCAGGGGAAGTGATACGCAGTATTTT. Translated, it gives CASSLGRGSDTQYF.

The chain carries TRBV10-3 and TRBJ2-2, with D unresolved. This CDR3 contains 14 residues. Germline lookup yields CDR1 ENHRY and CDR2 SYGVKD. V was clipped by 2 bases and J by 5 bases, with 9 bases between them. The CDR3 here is CAISEPGGTGELFF. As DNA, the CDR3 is TGTGCCATCAGTGAGCCGGGTGGGACCGGGGAGCTGTTTTTT.

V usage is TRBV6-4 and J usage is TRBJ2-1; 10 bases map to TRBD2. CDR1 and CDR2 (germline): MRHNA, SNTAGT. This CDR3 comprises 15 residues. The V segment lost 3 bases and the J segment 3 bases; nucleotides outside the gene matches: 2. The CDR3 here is CASSDLAGGYNEQFF. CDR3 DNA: TGTGCCAGCAGTGATTTAGCGGGGGGCTACAATGAGCAGTTCTTC.

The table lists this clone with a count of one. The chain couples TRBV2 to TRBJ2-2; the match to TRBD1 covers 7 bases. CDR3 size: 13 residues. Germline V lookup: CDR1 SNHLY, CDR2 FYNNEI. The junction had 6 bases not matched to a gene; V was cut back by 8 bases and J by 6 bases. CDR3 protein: CASDRDPPGELFF. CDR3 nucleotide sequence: TGTGCCAGCGACAGGGACCCCCCCGGGGAGCTGTTTTTT.

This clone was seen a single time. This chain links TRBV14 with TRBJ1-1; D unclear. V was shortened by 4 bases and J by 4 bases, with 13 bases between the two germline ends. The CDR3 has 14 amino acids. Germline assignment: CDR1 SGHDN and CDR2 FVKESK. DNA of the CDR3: TGTGCCAGCAGCCCATTTAATGCAGGCACTGAAGCTTTCTTT. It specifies CASSPFNAGTEAFF. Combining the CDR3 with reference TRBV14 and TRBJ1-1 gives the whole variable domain EAGVTQFPSHSVIEKGQTVTLRCDPISGHDNLYWYRRVMGKEIKFLLHFVKESKQDESGMPNNRFLAERTGGTYSTLKVQPAELEDSGVYFCASSPFNAGTEAFFGQGTRLTVV.